This TCR beta chain appears in the sequencing data of a study of CD8+CD57+ T cells in acquired aplastic anemia. Patients included in sequencing had previously demonstrated CD8+CD57+ cell expansion by flow cytometry. CDR3 length: 16 residues. V lost 1 base to trimming and J lost 2 bases, with 15 bases between them. Germline lookup yields CDR1 SGHTA and CDR2 FQGTGA. This clonotype was found a few times. The study profiled TCR beta VDJ and CDR3 using genomic DNA as template. TCRdb re-called the reads with MiXCR, one entry per CDR3 protein. Altogether approximately 98,000 distinct CDR3 sequences are present, approximately 73% being singletons, with the ten largest covering 65%.

This TCR was recovered from a human donor with aplastic anemia. The sample comprised sorted CD4+, CD8+, or CD8+CD57+ T cells (not recorded which) from PBMCs. The V call is TRBV7-3, the J call TRBJ2-7, with D perhaps matching TRBD1 or TRBD2 (6 bases each). CDR3 nucleotides: TGTGCCAGCAGCTTAAGGCGCGGGGACAAACCCTACGAGCAGTACTTC. This codes for CASSLRRGDKPYEQYF. Full variable domain (remainder filled in from reference TRBV7-3 and TRBJ2-7): GAGVSQTPSNKVTEKGKYVELRCDPISGHTALYWYRQSLGQGPEFLIYFQGTGAADDSGLPNDRFFAVRPEGSVSTLKIQRTERGDSAVYLCASSLRRGDKPYEQYFGPGTRLTVT.